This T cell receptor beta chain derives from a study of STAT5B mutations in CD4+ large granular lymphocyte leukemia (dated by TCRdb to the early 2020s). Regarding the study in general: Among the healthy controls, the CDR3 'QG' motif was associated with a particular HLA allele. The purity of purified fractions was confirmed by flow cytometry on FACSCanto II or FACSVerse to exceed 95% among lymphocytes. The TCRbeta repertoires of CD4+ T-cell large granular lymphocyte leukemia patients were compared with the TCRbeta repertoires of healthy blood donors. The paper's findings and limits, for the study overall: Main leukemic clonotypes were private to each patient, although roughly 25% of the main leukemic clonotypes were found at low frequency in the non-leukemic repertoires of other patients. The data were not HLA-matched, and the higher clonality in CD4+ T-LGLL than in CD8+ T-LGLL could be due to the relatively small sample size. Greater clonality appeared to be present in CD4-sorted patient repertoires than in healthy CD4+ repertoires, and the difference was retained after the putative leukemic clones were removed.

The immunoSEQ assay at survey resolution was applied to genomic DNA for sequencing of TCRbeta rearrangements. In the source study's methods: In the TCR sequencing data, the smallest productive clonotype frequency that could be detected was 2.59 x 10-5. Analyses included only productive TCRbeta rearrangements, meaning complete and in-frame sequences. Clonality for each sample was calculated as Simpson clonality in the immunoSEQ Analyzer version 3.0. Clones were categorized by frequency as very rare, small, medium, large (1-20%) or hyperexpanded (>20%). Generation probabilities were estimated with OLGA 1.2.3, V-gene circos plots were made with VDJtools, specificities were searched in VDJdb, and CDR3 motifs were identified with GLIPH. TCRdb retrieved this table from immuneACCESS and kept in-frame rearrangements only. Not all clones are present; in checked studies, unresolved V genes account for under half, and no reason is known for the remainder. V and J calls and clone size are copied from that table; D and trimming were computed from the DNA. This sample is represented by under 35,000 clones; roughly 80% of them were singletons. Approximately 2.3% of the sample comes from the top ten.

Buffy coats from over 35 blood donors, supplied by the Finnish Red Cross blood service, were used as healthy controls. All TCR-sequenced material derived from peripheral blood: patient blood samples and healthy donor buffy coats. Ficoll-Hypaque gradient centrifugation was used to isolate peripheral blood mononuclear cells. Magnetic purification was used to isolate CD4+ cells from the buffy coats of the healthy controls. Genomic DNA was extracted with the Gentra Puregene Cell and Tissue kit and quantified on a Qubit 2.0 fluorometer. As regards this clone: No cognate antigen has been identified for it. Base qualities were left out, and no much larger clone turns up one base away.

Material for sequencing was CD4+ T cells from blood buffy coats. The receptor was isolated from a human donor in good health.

In nucleotide form, the sequence is TGCGCCAGCAGCTTGGCTCGCGGGGTTGGCTCTGGAAACACCATATATTTT. Translated, this gives CASSLARGVGSGNTIYF. The V and J genes are TRBV5-1 and TRBJ1-3; there is no confident call for the D gene. The trim is 0 bases for V and 0 bases for J, with a gap of 13 bases between the germline ends. From a lookup of the germline V gene, CDR1 and CDR2 are SGHRS and YFSETQ. From the cysteine through the phenylalanine, the CDR3 covers 17 amino acids. Only CDR3 DNA is held: 51 bases, read in frame from base 1.